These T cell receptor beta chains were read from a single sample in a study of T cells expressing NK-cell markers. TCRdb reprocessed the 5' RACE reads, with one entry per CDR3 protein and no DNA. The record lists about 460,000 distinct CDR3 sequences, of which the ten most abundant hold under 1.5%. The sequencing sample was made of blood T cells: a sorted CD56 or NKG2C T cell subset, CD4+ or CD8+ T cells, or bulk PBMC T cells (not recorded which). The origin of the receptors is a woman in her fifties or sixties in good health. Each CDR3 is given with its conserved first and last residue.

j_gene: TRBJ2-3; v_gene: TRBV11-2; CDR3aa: CASSSEALADTQYF
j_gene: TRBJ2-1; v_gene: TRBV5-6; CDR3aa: CASSFQISGSNEQFF
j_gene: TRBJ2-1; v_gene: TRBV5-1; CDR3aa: CASSLGRDPSNEQFF
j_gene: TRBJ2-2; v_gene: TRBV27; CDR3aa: CASSLGIGGSTGELFF
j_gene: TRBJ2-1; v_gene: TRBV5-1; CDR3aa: CASSLVWREGSEQFF
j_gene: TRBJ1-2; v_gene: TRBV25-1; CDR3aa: CASSQVGGSGGYTF
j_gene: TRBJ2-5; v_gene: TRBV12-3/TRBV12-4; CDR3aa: CASSLLDGRAETQYF
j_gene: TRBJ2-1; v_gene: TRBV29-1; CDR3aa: CSVEGGSGRSYNEQFF
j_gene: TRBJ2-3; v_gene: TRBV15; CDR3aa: CATSRAGLAGVQYF
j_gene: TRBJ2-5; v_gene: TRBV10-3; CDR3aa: CAISEGFETQYF
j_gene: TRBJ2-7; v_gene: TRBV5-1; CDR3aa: CASSKGQGIYEQYF
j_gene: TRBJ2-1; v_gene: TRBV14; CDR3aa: CASSKGLAGVGEQFF
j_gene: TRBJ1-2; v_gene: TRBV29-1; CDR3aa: CMVGGNYGYTF
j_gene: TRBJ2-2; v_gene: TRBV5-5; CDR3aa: CASSFAGQGRDTGELFF
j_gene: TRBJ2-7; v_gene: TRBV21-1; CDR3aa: CASSEGTDKSSYEQYF
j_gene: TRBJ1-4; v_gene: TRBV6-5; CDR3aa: CASMGNEKLFF
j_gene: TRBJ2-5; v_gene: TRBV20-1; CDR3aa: CSAYSNQQETQYF
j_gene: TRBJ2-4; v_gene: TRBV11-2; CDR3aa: CASSYNSGENIQYF
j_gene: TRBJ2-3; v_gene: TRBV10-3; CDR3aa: CAISPSGRPTDTQYF
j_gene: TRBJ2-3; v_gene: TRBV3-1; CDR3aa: CASSQDQAPTDTQYF
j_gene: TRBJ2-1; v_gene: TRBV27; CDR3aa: CASSSFSGTSLISEQFF
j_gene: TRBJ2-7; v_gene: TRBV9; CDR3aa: CASSVYASGNYEQYF
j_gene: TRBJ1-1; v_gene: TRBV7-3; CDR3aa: CASSDDRVGNTEAFF
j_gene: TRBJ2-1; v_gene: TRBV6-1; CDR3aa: CASTSGSRVDEQFF
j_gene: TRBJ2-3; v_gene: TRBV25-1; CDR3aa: CASSEYTTASTDTQYF
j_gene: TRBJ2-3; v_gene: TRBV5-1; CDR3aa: CASSIGRRTQYF
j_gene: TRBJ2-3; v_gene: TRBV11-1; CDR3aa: CASSRFTDTQYF
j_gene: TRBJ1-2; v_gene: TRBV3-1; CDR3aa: CASSLSDPVYGYTF
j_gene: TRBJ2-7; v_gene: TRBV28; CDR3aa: CASLGQGTRNYEQYF
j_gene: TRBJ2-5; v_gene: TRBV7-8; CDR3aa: CASSPPVGGGETQYF
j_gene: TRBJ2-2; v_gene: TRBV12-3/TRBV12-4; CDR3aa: CASSRPGQGSTGELFF
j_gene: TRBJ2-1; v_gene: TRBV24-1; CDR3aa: CATGQGYNEQFF
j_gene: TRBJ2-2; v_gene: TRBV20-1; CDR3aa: CSASKGRGLAGVENTGELFF
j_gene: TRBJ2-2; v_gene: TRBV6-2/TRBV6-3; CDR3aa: CASSYSPRGQGSSSGELFF
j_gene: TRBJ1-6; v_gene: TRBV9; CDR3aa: CASSESAAHNSPLHF
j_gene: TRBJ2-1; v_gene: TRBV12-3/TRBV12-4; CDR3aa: CASSLVGSSSEQFF
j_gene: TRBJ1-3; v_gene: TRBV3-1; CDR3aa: CASSQLQGTGNTIYF
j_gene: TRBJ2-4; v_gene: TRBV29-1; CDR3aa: CSVEDRNLNIQYF
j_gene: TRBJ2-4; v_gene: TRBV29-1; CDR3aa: CSVTPGQGEGWAKNIQYF
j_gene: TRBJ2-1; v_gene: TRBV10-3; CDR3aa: CAIRGGPGNEQFF
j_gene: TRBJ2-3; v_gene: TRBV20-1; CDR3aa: CSAKGGGNTDTQYF
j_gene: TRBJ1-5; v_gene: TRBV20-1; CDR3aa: CSARASTGVWQPQHF
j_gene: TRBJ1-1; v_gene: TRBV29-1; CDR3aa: CSVAEPGQGNTEAFF
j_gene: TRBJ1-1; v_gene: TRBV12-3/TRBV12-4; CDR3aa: CAIPGQGGNTEAFF
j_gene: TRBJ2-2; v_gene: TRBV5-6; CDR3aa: CASSLGRGPQIGGELFF
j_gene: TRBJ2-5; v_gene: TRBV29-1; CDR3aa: CSVPGYGETQYF